Below, 29 T cell receptor beta chains from the same sample are listed, as sequenced in a study of cytomegalovirus exposure and HLA in healthy donors. It was with 60 Vbeta and 13 Jbeta primers that the PCR ran. TCRdb keeps only in-frame clones here, not all; method: immunoSEQ multiplex PCR. In the table there are fewer than 150,000 clones, approximately 80% of which are singletons. Source material: PBMCs. These receptors came from a male donor in good health and CMV-seronegative.

V is TRBV14 and J is TRBJ2-1; 7 bases line up with TRBD2. Germline CDR1 is SGHDN and CDR2 is FVKESK. CDR3 length equals 16 residues. V lost 4 bases and J lost 0; bases outside the gene matches: 6. The CDR3 DNA follows: TGTGCCAGCAGCCTCCTTGGGGGGGGCTCCTACAATGAGCAGTTCTTC. The encoded protein is CASSLLGGGSYNEQFF. The full variable domain, completed using reference TRBV14 and TRBJ2-1, is EAGVTQFPSHSVIEKGQTVTLRCDPISGHDNLYWYRRVMGKEIKFLLHFVKESKQDESGMPNNRFLAERTGGTYSTLKVQPAELEDSGVYFCASSLLGGGSYNEQFFGPGTRLTVL.

As DNA, the CDR3 is TGTGCCAGCAGCTTATACCCCGGAGAGACCCAGTACTTC. Translated, it gives CASSLYPGETQYF. The chain links TRBV11-2 to TRBJ2-5; D gene ambiguous. There are 13 residues in the CDR3. The V end lost 2 bases, the J end lost 4 bases, and 8 bases lay between the germline ends. The V gene's germline CDR1 is SGHAT and CDR2 FQNNGV.

The J gene is TRBJ1-1, the V gene TRBV7-6; no clear D gene. There are 13 residues in the CDR3. V was shortened by 6 bases and J by 1 base, with 9 bases between the two germline ends. Germline loops: CDR1 SGHVS, CDR2 FNYEAQ. CDR3 coding DNA: TGTGCCAGCAGTTCAGACACGAACACTGAAGCTTTCTTT. It specifies CASSSDTNTEAFF.

Only one count was recorded for this clone. This sequence joins TRBV5-1 and TRBJ2-1; 10 bases are a match to TRBD1. Trimming at V came to 4 bases and at J to 8 bases, leaving 3 bases not matched to a gene. CDR3 length equals 13 residues. Per germline, CDR1 SGHRS and CDR2 YFSETQ. The CDR3 DNA reads as TGCGCCAGCAGCGTAGACAGGGGGCATGAGCAGTTCTTC. Translating it yields CASSVDRGHEQFF. Variable domain in full (rest from reference TRBV5-1 and TRBJ2-1): KAGVTQTPRYLIKTRGQQVTLSCSPISGHRSVSWYQQTPGQGLQFLFEYFSETQRNKGNFPGRFSGRQFSNSRSEMNVSTLELGDSALYLCASSVDRGHEQFFGPGTRLTVL.

In the case of this clone: In the same sample, other DNA sequences code for this CDR3. The CDR3 is CASSVASGGSYEQYF. In DNA form, the CDR3 reads TGTGCCAGCAGCGTAGCTAGCGGGGGCTCCTACGAGCAGTACTTC. The chain combines TRBV9 with TRBJ2-7, with 10 bases identical to TRBD2. The J segment lost 0 bases and the V segment lost 0 bases, leaving 0 bases of the junction unmatched. This CDR3 spans 15 amino acids. Germline CDR1 SGDLS, CDR2 YYNGEE.

This chain uses TRBV7-8 with TRBJ2-7; no clear D gene. Germline V gene sequence: CDR1 SGHVS, CDR2 FQNEAQ. This CDR3 spans 12 amino acids. Trimming took off 2 bases at V and 4 bases at J, with 6 bases between the two ends. This chain's CDR3 is CASSLIRYEQYF. The CDR3 region has the DNA TGTGCCAGCAGCTTAATTCGTTACGAGCAGTACTTC.

This clone was found a few times. J is TRBJ1-2 and V is TRBV28; 12 bases agree with TRBD1. The germline CDR1 and CDR2 sequences are MDHEN and SYDVKM. The length of the CDR3 is 17 residues. The V gene end was trimmed by 1 base and the J gene end by 7 bases; junction bases not matched to a gene: 10. CDR3 sequence reads: CASSLYRDRGRRTGYTF. The CDR3 DNA reads TGTGCCAGCAGTTTATATCGGGACAGGGGGCGTCGGACTGGCTACACCTTC.

The rearrangement uses TRBV4-1 and TRBJ2-7; 9 nucleotides line up with TRBD1. Trimming cost V 2 bases and J 3 bases; bases outside gene matches: 8. CDR3 length: 16 residues. Germline assignment: CDR1 MGHRA and CDR2 YSYEKL. The DNA for the CDR3 is TGCGCCAGCAGCCAAAGTGGGACAGGGAACCTCTACGAGCAGTACTTC. Protein product: CASSQSGTGNLYEQYF.

The chain joins TRBV2 to TRBJ2-7; D is perhaps TRBD2 (5 bases). This CDR3 region has 12 residues. V lost 6 bases and J 7 bases, leaving 13 bases between the germline ends. In germline, CDR1 is SNHLY, CDR2 FYNNEI. The DNA for the CDR3 is TGTGCCAGCAGAAGCGGCAATCTTGAGCAGTACTTC. Translation gives CASRSGNLEQYF.

The CDR3 loop is CASSDSGTGATEQYF. CDR3 DNA sequence: TGTGCCAGCAGTGATTCCGGGACAGGGGCAACCGAGCAGTACTTC. The chain recombines TRBV25-1 with TRBJ2-7; 10 bases map to TRBD1. V lost 3 bases to trimming and J lost 6 bases; unmatched junction nucleotides: 8. Per germline, CDR1 MGHDK and CDR2 SYGVNS. The CDR3 runs 15 residues.

A few counts support this clone. The chain uses TRBV28 and TRBJ1-2; 8 nucleotides agree with TRBD1. The germline CDR1 and CDR2 sequences are MDHEN and SYDVKM. Trimming took 6 bases from V and 1 from J; bases not matched to a gene: 10. This CDR3 region has 16 residues. CDR3 protein: CASRPTQGAINYGYTF. For the CDR3, the DNA is TGTGCCAGCAGACCAACGCAGGGGGCAATTAACTATGGCTACACCTTC.

V is TRBV15 and J is TRBJ2-2; D gene uncertain. The germline V gene has CDR1 LNHNV and CDR2 YYDKDF (reference sequence). V lost 8 bases and J 0 bases, leaving 10 bases between the germline ends. The CDR3 sequence is 14 residues long. The CDR3 sequence: CATSPSTNTGELFF. DNA for the CDR3: TGTGCCACCTCCCCATCCACGAACACCGGGGAGCTGTTTTTT. The complete variable domain, with remaining parts taken from reference TRBV15 and TRBJ2-2, reads DAMVIQNPRYQVTQFGKPVTLSCSQTLNHNVMYWYQQKSSQAPKLLFHYYDKDFNNEADTPDNFQSRRPNTSFCFLDIRSPGLGDTAMYLCATSPSTNTGELFFGEGSRLTVL.

The genes are TRBV5-1 and TRBJ2-2; 7 nucleotides match TRBD1. This CDR3 has 16 amino acids. CDR1 and CDR2 from the germline V gene are SGHRS and YFSETQ. V gave up 0 bases and J gave up 7 bases; unmatched junction bases: 9. CDR3 residues: CASSLVSRGKDGELFF. CDR3 nucleotides: TGCGCCAGCAGCTTGGTGAGCAGGGGGAAAGACGGGGAGCTGTTTTTT.

This clone has more than one count but fewer than ten. The gene calls are TRBV10-2 and TRBJ1-5, with 9 bases that match TRBD1. J gave up 8 bases and V 6 bases, and 2 bases lay outside the gene matches. The CDR3 consists of 12 residues. Germline-derived CDR1 and CDR2 are WSHSY and SAAADI. The CDR3: CASRGQGKPQHF. The CDR3, as DNA: TGCGCCAGCAGAGGACAGGGGAAGCCCCAGCATTTT.

This clone was observed a single time. This sequence joins TRBV7-2 and TRBJ2-5, with D hard to call. The J call is in doubt because the DNA end fits TRBJ2-7 better. Germline V gene lookup returns CDR1 SGHTA and CDR2 FQGNSA. This CDR3 has 15 residues. CDR3 bases: TGTGCCAGCAGCGTTCTCTTTAAGAGCTCCTACGAGCAGTACTTC. Translation gives CASSVLFKSSYEQYF.

The chain's CDR3 is CASHVAGTNTGELFF. CDR3 nucleotide sequence: TGTGCCAGCCACGTCGCCGGGACAAACACCGGGGAGCTGTTTTTT. The chain links TRBV28 to TRBJ2-2; maybe TRBD1 (6 bases). The CDR3 consists of 15 residues. Germline V gene lookup returns CDR1 MDHEN and CDR2 SYDVKM. V shed 8 bases and J shed 2 bases, with 15 bases lying between them.

The genes are TRBV5-8 and TRBJ1-2; TRBD1 might be the D (5 bases). The CDR3 length is 13 residues. V lost 3 bases, J lost 5 bases, and 11 bases lay in between. Germline V gene sequence: CDR1 SGHTS, CDR2 YDEGEE. The CDR3 nucleotides read TGTGCCAGCAGCTCTCAGGGAAGGTATGGCTACACCTTC. This codes for CASSSQGRYGYTF.

The rearrangement uses TRBV30 and TRBJ1-2, with 8 positions matching TRBD1. Unmatched junction bases numbered 11, after V lost 0 bases and J lost 8 bases. The CDR3 extends over 15 amino acids. CDR1 and CDR2 from the germline V gene are GTSNPN and SVGIG (reference sequence). CDR3 DNA sequence: TGTGCCTGGAGTGTAGGCAGGGGGCGAGGGGTCGGCTACACCTTC. Residues: CAWSVGRGRGVGYTF.

The chain joins TRBV19 to TRBJ2-1, with a possible D match to TRBD2 (5 bases). Germline V CDR1 and CDR2: LNHDA, SQIVND (reference sequence). This CDR3 comprises 15 residues. V dropped 1 base and J dropped 4 bases, with 11 bases sitting between them. The CDR3 nucleotides read TGTGCCAGTAGTATAGGAGGGCTGATGTACAATGAGCAGTTCTTC. Amino acid sequence: CASSIGGLMYNEQFF.

The chain links TRBV30 to TRBJ1-2; 9 nucleotides agree with TRBD1. This CDR3 spans 14 amino acids. Germline V gene sequence: CDR1 GTSNPN, CDR2 SVGIG (reference sequence). V lost 2 bases and J lost 6; bases outside the gene matches: 7. Here the CDR3 reads CAWSKDRGYHGYTF. DNA for the CDR3: TGTGCCTGGAGTAAGGACAGGGGTTATCATGGCTACACCTTC.

V gene TRBV6-5 combines with J gene TRBJ1-1; TRBD1 aligns across 8 bases. The germline V gene encodes CDR1 MNHEY and CDR2 SVGAGI. The CDR3 consists of 13 residues. J was trimmed by 5 bases and V by 5 bases; bases with no gene match: 4. The chain's CDR3 is CASSPRTGTEAFF. CDR3 DNA sequence: TGTGCCAGCAGTCCACGGACAGGGACTGAAGCTTTCTTT.

The rearrangement links TRBV11-2 to TRBJ1-5; 7 bases line up with TRBD1. This CDR3 is built from 13 residues. Per germline, CDR1 SGHAT and CDR2 FQNNGV. Unmatched junction bases numbered 6, after V lost 4 bases and J lost 9 bases. CDR3 residues: CASSSRQGLPQHF. CDR3 DNA: TGTGCCAGCAGCTCTAGACAGGGCCTGCCCCAGCATTTT.

The chain joins TRBV5-4 to TRBJ2-2, with 11 bases that match TRBD1. The CDR3 loop spans 16 amino acids. Germline V CDR1 and CDR2: SGHNT, YYREEE (reference sequence). The J segment lost 7 bases and the V segment lost 0 bases, leaving 5 bases of the junction unmatched. CDR3 protein: CASSLDGQGANGELFF. Written as DNA, the CDR3 is TGTGCCAGCAGCTTGGACGGACAGGGGGCGAACGGGGAGCTGTTTTTT. The full variable domain, in which reference TRBV5-4 and TRBJ2-2 provide the parts outside the CDR3, is ETGVTQSPTHLIKTRGQQVTLRCSSQSGHNTVSWYQQALGQGPQFIFQYYREEENGRGNFPPRFSGLQFPNYSSELNVNALELDDSALYLCASSLDGQGANGELFFGEGSRLTVL.

DNA of the CDR3: TGTGCCAGCAGTTTACCGGTTTTGCCCCAGCATTTT. This encodes CASSLPVLPQHF. The chain carries TRBV28 and TRBJ1-5; D gene ambiguous. The CDR3 length is 12 residues. Germline V CDR1 and CDR2: MDHEN, SYDVKM. The V end lost 2 bases, the J end lost 9 bases, and 8 bases lay between the germline ends.

This clone was recorded only once. The chain couples TRBV27 to TRBJ1-1; D is perhaps TRBD1 (6 bases). Trimming took off 4 bases at V and 1 base at J, with 7 bases between the two ends. Per germline, CDR1 MNHEY and CDR2 SMNVEV (reference sequence). The CDR3 sequence is 13 residues long. In nucleotides, the CDR3 is TGTGCCAGCAGTTCACAGGGGAACACTGAAGCTTTCTTT. It is translated as CASSSQGNTEAFF.

A remark on this clone: The sample has other DNA sequences that encode this CDR3 too. This sequence joins TRBV27 and TRBJ2-5; D gene uncertain. Trimming left V 6 bases short and J 7 bases short, with 12 bases between. This CDR3 is 12 amino acids long. Germline V gene lookup returns CDR1 MNHEY and CDR2 SMNVEV (reference sequence). The CDR3 spells CASSFRSGTQYF. CDR3 DNA sequence: TGTGCCAGCAGCTTTCGGAGTGGGACCCAGTACTTC.

Of note for this clone: Because the CDR3's place on the DNA is in doubt, the DNA is left out and the CDR3 is given as listed by TCRdb. J is TRBJ1-1 and V is TRBV19; the D segment call TRBD1 is taken from the table without a DNA check. Germline assignment: CDR1 LNHDA and CDR2 SQIVND (reference sequence). The CDR3 comprises 15 residues, both ends counted. Here the CDR3 reads CASSVGQGIAAESFF.

The chain joins TRBV7-2 to TRBJ2-7; D perhaps matches TRBD2 (6 bases). V was clipped by 1 base and J by 4 bases, with 11 bases between them. Germline CDR1 SGHTA, CDR2 FQGNSA. The CDR3 consists of 14 residues. CDR3 DNA sequence: TGTGCCAGCAGCTTAGAGTTCGGGGGATACGAGCAGTACTTC. This gives the protein CASSLEFGGYEQYF.

This chain uses TRBV28 with TRBJ1-2, with 9 bases lining up with TRBD1. Unmatched junction bases numbered 4, after V lost 5 bases and J lost 3 bases. Germline V gene sequence: CDR1 MDHEN, CDR2 SYDVKM. This CDR3 spans 14 amino acids. This chain's CDR3 is CASSIQGADYGYTF. As DNA, the CDR3 is TGTGCCAGCAGTATACAGGGGGCAGACTATGGCTACACCTTC.